Given below is one TCR beta chain in context. The sample belongs to a study of radiotherapy plus CTLA-4 blockade in lung cancer. This table comes from immunoSEQ multiplex PCR, and its TCRdb copy is limited to in-frame clones, with some not included. The repertoire includes about 94,000 clones, roughly 80% of them detected once, and about 23% sits in the top ten. Germline V CDR1 and CDR2: KGHSH, LQKENI. The CDR3 sequence is 16 residues long. Between the trimmed V and J ends, which lost 2 bases and 6 bases, there was a span of 20 bases. This chain connects TRBV18 to TRBJ2-7; possibly TRBD2 for D (5 bases). The sequencing used peripheral blood, collected from a patient treated with radiotherapy plus ipilimumab. The source of this sequence is a human donor with non-small cell lung cancer that progressed on radiotherapy plus ipilimumab. Written as DNA, the CDR3 is TGTGCCAGCTCACCAGAAGTTCGGGGAGTAGGCGCCGAGCAGTACTTC. Translation: CASSPEVRGVGAEQYF.